A single sample is the source of the 21 T cell receptor beta chains below, sequenced in a study of blood T cell repertoires in COVID-19. Here immunoSEQ multiplex PCR was the method, and the copy in TCRdb shows in-frame clones only, minus some. The table shows under 100,000 clones, with almost 95% occurring only once. What was sequenced was peripheral blood. The receptors were sampled from an older woman with active COVID-19.

The chain combines TRBV10-2 with TRBJ2-1, with 7 bases that match TRBD1. Unmatched junction bases numbered 4, after V lost 4 bases and J lost 4 bases. The germline V gene has CDR1 WSHSY and CDR2 SAAADI. This CDR3 has 14 residues. This chain's CDR3 is CASSGQGAYNEQFF. CDR3 in DNA: TGCGCCAGCAGTGGACAGGGTGCGTACAATGAGCAGTTCTTC.

The rearrangement uses TRBV3-1 (or the pseudogene TRBV3-2) and TRBJ1-1; D is perhaps TRBD1 (6 bases). CDR1 and CDR2 from the germline V gene are LGHDT and YNNKEL (reference sequence). The CDR3 consists of 15 residues. V lost 4 bases to trimming and J lost 6 bases, with 18 bases between them. CDR3 region: CASSPRLTGTAEAFF. The CDR3 nucleotides read TGTGCCAGCAGCCCGCGACTGACAGGTACGGCTGAAGCTTTCTTT.

The chain links TRBV12-5 to TRBJ2-1, with 10 bases identical to TRBD2. Germline CDR1 and CDR2: LGHNT and FRNRAP. The CDR3 contains 15 residues. V shed 6 bases and J 7 bases; nucleotides not matched to a gene: 9. CDR3 DNA: TGTGCTAGTGGGCTGGGACTAGCGCCTAATAATGAGCAGTTCTTC. It translates to CASGLGLAPNNEQFF.

This chain connects TRBV28 to TRBJ1-2; D is possibly TRBD1 (6 bases). Germline CDR1 MDHEN, CDR2 SYDVKM. Trimming cost V 6 bases and J 7 bases, with 18 bases left between them. The CDR3 runs 14 residues. The CDR3 sequence is CASSLRTVRFGYTF. The CDR3 DNA follows: TGTGCCAGCAGCCTTCGGACAGTCCGATTTGGCTACACCTTC.

The count of this clone is one. The J gene is TRBJ2-1, the V gene TRBV21-1; the table's D call TRBD2 went unverified against the DNA. TRBV21-1 represents a pseudogene. This CDR3 region has 17 residues. DNA of the CDR3: TGTGCCAGCAGCAAAGGAGAAGAGCGGGACTCCTACAATGAGCAGTTCTTC. It yields the protein CASSKGEERDSYNEQFF.

The chain couples TRBV19 to TRBJ1-1, with D possibly TRBD1 on 5 matching bases. Trimming left V 9 bases short and J 1 base short, with 12 bases between. Germline assignment: CDR1 LNHDA and CDR2 SQIVND (reference sequence). This CDR3 is built from 13 residues. The CDR3 DNA follows: TGTGCCAGCACAGGTTTAGGGAACACTGAAGCTTTCTTT. The encoded protein is CASTGLGNTEAFF. The full variable domain, rest sourced from reference TRBV19 and TRBJ1-1, is DGGITQSPKYLFRKEGQNVTLSCEQNLNHDAMYWYRQDPGQGLRLIYYSQIVNDFQKGDIAEGYSVSREKKESFPLTVTSAQKNPTAFYLCASTGLGNTEAFFGQGTRLTVV.

Only one count was recorded for this clone. The rearrangement links TRBV6-6 to TRBJ2-2; D perhaps matches TRBD2 (7 bases). CDR1 and CDR2 from the germline V gene are MNHNY and SVGAGI (reference sequence). The length of the CDR3 is 15 residues. V gave up 5 bases and J gave up 4 bases, with 14 bases separating them. Here the CDR3 DNA reads TGTGCCAGCAGTCAACGGGGGGCCACCACCGGGGAGCTGTTTTTT. It encodes CASSQRGATTGELFF.

The V call is TRBV2, the J call TRBJ1-4, with unresolved D. Trimming took off 6 bases at V and 3 bases at J, with 14 bases between the two ends. The CDR3 runs to 15 residues. CDR1 is SNHLY, CDR2 FYNNEI, per germline. For the CDR3, the DNA is TGTGCCAGCAGGGAGAGGGAAGGAGCTAATGAAAAACTGTTTTTT. Amino acids: CASREREGANEKLFF.

The V call is TRBV3-1 (or the pseudogene TRBV3-2), the J call TRBJ2-7, with 9 bases matching TRBD1. The CDR3 contains 15 residues. The V gene's germline CDR1 is LGHDT and CDR2 YNNKEL (reference sequence). Trimming at V came to 4 bases and at J to 5 bases, leaving 9 bases not matched to a gene. This CDR3 reads CASSPGTGNGDEQYF. The CDR3 DNA reads TGTGCCAGCAGCCCCGGGACAGGGAACGGGGACGAGCAGTACTTC.

The genes are TRBV19 and TRBJ2-1; TRBD2 might be the D (6 bases). Germline CDR1 is LNHDA and CDR2 is SQIVND (reference sequence). Trimming cost V 7 bases and J 2 bases, with 24 bases left between them. This CDR3 is 18 amino acids long. In nucleotides, the CDR3 is TGTGCCAGTACCAAAGGAGGGCTAGCGTGGAGCACCTACAATGAGCAGTTCTTC. Amino acids: CASTKGGLAWSTYNEQFF.

The chain joins TRBV7-9 to TRBJ2-2, with D maybe TRBD2 (6 bases). The CDR3 consists of 15 residues. Per germline, CDR1 SEHNR and CDR2 FQNEAQ (reference sequence). Between the trimmed V and J ends, which lost 4 bases and 2 bases, there was a span of 11 bases. Written as DNA, the CDR3 is TGTGCCAGCAGCTCCCGGGACTTAAACACCGGGGAGCTGTTTTTT. Its protein product is CASSSRDLNTGELFF.

The chain couples TRBV6-2 or TRBV6-3 to TRBJ1-2, with a tentative D call TRBD1 (6 bases). V lost 5 bases to trimming and J lost 5 bases, with 12 bases between them. The CDR3 is 13 residues long. Looked up from germline, CDR1 is MNHEY and CDR2 is SVGEGT. CDR3 nucleotide sequence: TGTGCCAGCAGTCGAACACAGGGTTATGGCTACACCTTC. This encodes CASSRTQGYGYTF.

This clone was seen just once. The rearrangement links TRBV7-2 to TRBJ2-1, with 8 bases lining up with TRBD1. Germline V lookup: CDR1 SGHTA, CDR2 FQGNSA. The length of the CDR3 is 16 residues. The trim removed 5 bases at V and 2 bases at J, leaving 8 bases unmatched. The CDR3 reads CASSTTGGSTYNEQFF. The CDR3 DNA is TGTGCCAGCAGCACAACAGGGGGGAGCACCTACAATGAGCAGTTCTTC.

This chain joins TRBV27 and TRBJ1-2, with TRBD1 identical over 8 bases. This CDR3 spans 16 amino acids. From germline, CDR1 is MNHEY and CDR2 SMNVEV (reference sequence). The trim removed 5 bases at V and 4 bases at J, leaving 12 bases unmatched. The CDR3 nucleotides are TGTGCCAGCAGTAACCTGGGAGACAGGGGCGCCTATGGCTACACCTTC. Its translation: CASSNLGDRGAYGYTF.

V gene TRBV27 combines with J gene TRBJ1-6, with 7 nucleotides matching TRBD1. The CDR3 covers 14 residues. CDR1 and CDR2 (germline): MNHEY, SMNVEV (reference sequence). The J segment lost 10 bases and the V segment lost 9 bases, leaving 12 bases of the junction unmatched. The CDR3 loop is CASSGQPRGSPLHF. DNA for the CDR3: TGTGCCAGTTCGGGACAGCCGAGGGGATCACCCCTCCACTTT.

The chain has TRBV29-1 and TRBJ1-2; D unresolved. This CDR3 has 13 amino acids. The V end lost 5 bases, the J end lost 7 bases, and 17 bases lay between the germline ends. Germline V gene data show CDR1 as SQVTM and CDR2 as ANQGSEA. The CDR3 sequence: CSVQLWEEGGYTF. CDR3 coding DNA: TGCAGCGTTCAGTTATGGGAGGAGGGTGGCTACACCTTC.

This chain links TRBV7-8 with TRBJ2-5, with 9 nucleotides matching TRBD2. Trimming at V came to 2 bases and at J to 4 bases, leaving 5 bases not matched to a gene. The CDR3 runs to 15 residues. The V gene's germline CDR1 is SGHVS and CDR2 FQNEAQ. This chain's CDR3 is CASSLSSGERETQYF. CDR3 nucleotide sequence: TGTGCCAGCAGCTTATCTAGCGGGGAAAGAGAGACCCAGTACTTC.

The CDR3 loop is CASSRGGGWGGYTF. DNA for the CDR3: TGTGCCAGCAGTAGGGGAGGAGGCTGGGGTGGCTACACCTTC. This sequence joins TRBV28 and TRBJ1-2; possibly TRBD1 for D (5 bases). Trimming left V 5 bases short and J 7 bases short, with 17 bases between. Germline V gene data show CDR1 as MDHEN and CDR2 as SYDVKM. The CDR3 is made up of 14 amino acids.

The CDR3 bases are TGCGCCAGCAGCAGCGGGTGGGATTCCTACGAGCAGTACTTC. Its translation: CASSSGWDSYEQYF. The chain uses TRBV5-1 and TRBJ2-7; TRBD2 is a possible D gene (6 bases). Trimming cost V 4 bases and J 1 base, with 12 bases left between them. This CDR3 has 14 residues. Germline V gene lookup returns CDR1 SGHRS and CDR2 YFSETQ.

A few counts support this clone. This sequence joins TRBV14 and TRBJ1-1, with D perhaps matching TRBD1 (5 bases). V was trimmed by 7 bases and J by 0 bases, leaving 9 bases between them. Germline CDR1 and CDR2: SGHDN and FVKESK. The CDR3 loop spans 13 amino acids. The CDR3 DNA is TGTGCCAGCACCTGGGGGGTGAACACTGAAGCTTTCTTT. Translating gives CASTWGVNTEAFF.

The chain has TRBV30 and TRBJ2-5; 7 bases are a match to TRBD2. The CDR3 loop spans 15 amino acids. From germline, CDR1 is GTSNPN and CDR2 SVGIG (reference sequence). V gave up 5 bases and J gave up 7 bases; unmatched junction bases: 16. The CDR3: CAWAEAGFAGSTQYF. The CDR3 DNA follows: TGTGCCTGGGCAGAAGCGGGGTTCGCGGGATCGACCCAGTACTTC.